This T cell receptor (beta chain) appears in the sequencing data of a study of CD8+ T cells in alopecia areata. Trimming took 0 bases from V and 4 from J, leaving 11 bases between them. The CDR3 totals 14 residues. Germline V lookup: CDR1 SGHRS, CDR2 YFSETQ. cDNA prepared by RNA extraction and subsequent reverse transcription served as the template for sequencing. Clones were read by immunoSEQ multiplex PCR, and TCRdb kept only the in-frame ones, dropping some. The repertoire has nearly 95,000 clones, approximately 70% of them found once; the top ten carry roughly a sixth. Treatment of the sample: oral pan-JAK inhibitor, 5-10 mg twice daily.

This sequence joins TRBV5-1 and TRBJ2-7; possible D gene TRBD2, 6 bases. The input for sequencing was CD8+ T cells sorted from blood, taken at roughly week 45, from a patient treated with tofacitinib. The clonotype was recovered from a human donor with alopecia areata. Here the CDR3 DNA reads TGCGCCAGCAGCTTGGCGGAGGGCTTGTACGAGCAGTACTTC. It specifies CASSLAEGLYEQYF.